These T cell receptor beta chains were read from a single sample in a study of blood T cell repertoires in COVID-19. Some clones are missing from TCRdb's copy, which holds only in-frame ones; the method was immunoSEQ multiplex PCR. The sample yields just under 350,000 clones, around 90% seen once. Sample: peripheral blood. The source of these receptors is a woman aged 18-35 years who had recovered from COVID-19. CDR3s include the opening cysteine and the closing phenylalanine or tryptophan. The D gene is left open where the match is weak. Some rows mark clone size as missing; the rest say once, few, many or name a class of expanded clone.

clone size | J gene | D gene | V gene | CDR3 DNA | CDR3 protein
- | TRBJ2-1 | TRBD2 | TRBV11-3 | TGTGCCAGCAGCCGCGGACTAGCGCTTTACAATGAGCAGTTCTTC | CASSRGLALYNEQFF
- | TRBJ2-1 | TRBD2 | TRBV11-3 | TGTGCCAGCAGCTTAGATTCGGGACTAGCGGGAAAGGAAGGGCAGTTCTTC | CASSLDSGLAGKEGQFF
- | TRBJ2-3 | - | TRBV11-3 | TGTGCCAGCAGCCCCCAGGAAGGTACGCAGTATTTT | CASSPQEGTQYF
- | TRBJ2-5 | - | TRBV5-4 | TGTGCCAGCAGCTTGGTGGGTAGCGCAGAGACCCAGTACTTC | CASSLVGSAETQYF
- | TRBJ2-5 | TRBD1 | TRBV5-1 | TGCGCCAGCAGCTTGGACGACAGGGTCGAGACCCAGTACTTC | CASSLDDRVETQYF
- | TRBJ2-3 | - | TRBV6-1 | TGTGCCAGCAGTGAAGAATCGGGAGTTTGGGGGACAGATACGCAGTATTTT | CASSEESGVWGTDTQYF
- | TRBJ1-1 | - | TRBV10-3 | TGTGCCATCAGTGATCCCGGGGGGGGCGACACTGAAGCTTTCTTT | CAISDPGGGDTEAFF
- | TRBJ1-1 | - | TRBV5-4 | TGTGCCAGCACCGAGTTTGGTGTGAACACTGAAGCTTTCTTT | CASTEFGVNTEAFF
- | TRBJ2-1 | - | TRBV6-4 | TGTGCCAGCAGTGACGGTTCTAGCGTACTTAATGAGCAGTTCTTC | CASSDGSSVLNEQFF
- | TRBJ1-2 | TRBD1 | TRBV13 | TGTGCCAGCGGGACAGGGTTGTATGGCTACACCTTC | CASGTGLYGYTF
- | TRBJ1-1 | - | TRBV6-5 | TGTGCCAGCAGTTCGACAGTGAACACTGAAGCTTTCTTT | CASSSTVNTEAFF
once | TRBJ1-1 | - | TRBV5-5 | TGTGCCAGCAGCGGACGAGCAGGGCCGAACACTGAAGCTTTCTTT | CASSGRAGPNTEAFF